This TCR beta chain was recovered during a study of technical replicates of blood from several donors. The data were produced by immunoSEQ multiplex PCR, yet TCRdb's version contains in-frame clones alone and is incomplete. The sample lists approximately 85,000 clones, about 90% occurring once. Trimming pared 4 bases from V and 5 bases from J, leaving 9 bases between. CDR3 length equals 13 residues. CDR1 and CDR2 from the germline V gene are MNHEY and SMNVEV (reference sequence). This receptor was identified in a human donor in good health. The specimen sequenced was T cells isolated from PBMCs. V and J are TRBV27 and TRBJ1-5; D is uncertain. The CDR3 loop reads CASSSTNYQPQHF. The CDR3, as DNA: TGTGCCAGCAGTTCGACAAACTATCAGCCCCAGCATTTT.